The subject of this entry is one TCR beta chain. Sequenced by immunoSEQ multiplex PCR; TCRdb stores in-frame clones only, minus some. The sample has 400,000 to 450,000 clones, roughly 90% seen once. The entry originates in a study of blood T cell repertoires in COVID-19. Germline CDR1 MNHEY, CDR2 SMNVEV (reference sequence). The CDR3 contains 15 residues. Deletions cut 7 bases from V and 2 bases from J, with 16 bases between. This TCR was sampled from a woman under 40 with active or convalescent COVID-19. The chain employs TRBV27 and TRBJ2-3, with D perhaps TRBD2 (7 bases). Sequencing was performed on peripheral blood. CDR3 sequence: CASMAFAGATDTQYF. The CDR3 DNA reads TGTGCCAGCATGGCCTTTGCGGGGGCCACAGATACGCAGTATTTT.